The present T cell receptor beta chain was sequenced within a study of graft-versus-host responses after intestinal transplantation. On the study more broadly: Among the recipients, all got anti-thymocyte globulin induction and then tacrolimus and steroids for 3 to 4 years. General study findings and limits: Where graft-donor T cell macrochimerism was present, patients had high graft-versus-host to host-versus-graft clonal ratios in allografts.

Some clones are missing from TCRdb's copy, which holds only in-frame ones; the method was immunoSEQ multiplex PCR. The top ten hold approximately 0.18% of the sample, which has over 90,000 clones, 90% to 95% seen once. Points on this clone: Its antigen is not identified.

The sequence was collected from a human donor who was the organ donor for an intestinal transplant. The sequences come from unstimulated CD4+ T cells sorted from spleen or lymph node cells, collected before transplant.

The CDR3 DNA follows: TGTGCCAGCAGTCAACAGGGAGATGAAAAACTGTTTTTT. Amino acid sequence: CASSQQGDEKLFF. The chain carries TRBV9 and TRBJ1-4; a weak D match, TRBD1 (6 bases). This CDR3 spans 13 amino acids. CDR1 SGDLS and CDR2 YYNGEE come from the germline V gene. With 5 bases removed from V and 6 bases from J, the gap between germline ends came to 11 bases. Filled out from reference TRBV9 and TRBJ1-4, the complete variable domain reads DSGVTQTPKHLITATGQRVTLRCSPRSGDLSVYWYQQSLDQGLQFLIQYYNGEERAKGNILERFSAQQFPDLHSELNLSSLELGDSALYFCASSQQGDEKLFFGSGTQLSVL.